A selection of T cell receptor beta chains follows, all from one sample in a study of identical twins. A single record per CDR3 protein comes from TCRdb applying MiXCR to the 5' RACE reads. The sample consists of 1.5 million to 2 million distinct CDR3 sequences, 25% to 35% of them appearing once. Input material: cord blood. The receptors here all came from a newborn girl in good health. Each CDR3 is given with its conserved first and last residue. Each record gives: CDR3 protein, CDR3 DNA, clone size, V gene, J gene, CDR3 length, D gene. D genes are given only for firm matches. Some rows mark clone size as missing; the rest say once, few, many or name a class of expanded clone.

CAWSVGDGYGYTF	TGTGCCTGGAGTGTAGGGGACGGATATGGCTACACCTTC	few	TRBV30	TRBJ1-2	13	-
CASRQAIFATNEKLFF	TGTGCCAGCAGACAGGCGATCTTTGCAACTAATGAAAAACTGTTTTTT	-	TRBV4-2	TRBJ1-4	16	-
CASSWTGDWYNEQFF	TGTGCCAGCAGTTGGACAGGGGATTGGTACAATGAGCAGTTCTTC	few	TRBV27	TRBJ2-1	15	TRBD1
CSALGVTPLNTEAFF	TGCAGTGCCCTGGGCGTCACACCCTTGAACACTGAAGCTTTCTTT	-	TRBV20-1	TRBJ1-1	15	-
CASSHEKPTDTQYF	TGTGCCAGCAGCCACGAAAAGCCCACAGATACGCAGTATTTT	-	TRBV12-3/TRBV12-4	TRBJ2-3	14	-
CATSDHTGIGEQFF	TGTGCCACCAGTGATCACACAGGGATAGGGGAGCAGTTCTTC	-	TRBV24-1	TRBJ2-1	14	-
CAISESGARSYEQYF	TGTGCCATCAGTGAGTCGGGGGCCCGCTCCTACGAGCAGTACTTC	-	TRBV10-3	TRBJ2-7	15	-
CSASILGQGVGEAFF	TGCAGTGCTAGCATACTCGGACAGGGGGTAGGTGAAGCTTTCTTT	-	TRBV20-1	TRBJ1-1	15	TRBD1
CASSIGTSGTSYEQYF	TGTGCCAGTAGTATAGGGACTAGCGGAACTTCCTACGAGCAGTACTTC	-	TRBV19	TRBJ2-7	16	TRBD2
CSVEAFGRGSNTGELFF	TGCAGCGTTGAAGCCTTTGGCCGGGGCTCGAACACCGGGGAGCTGTTTTTT	-	TRBV29-1	TRBJ2-2	17	-
CSAERGLAGLETQYF	TGCAGTGCTGAGAGGGGACTAGCGGGGTTAGAGACCCAGTACTTC	few	TRBV20-1	TRBJ2-5	15	TRBD2
CASSVTGGSNQPQHF	TGCGCCAGCAGCGTAACAGGGGGGAGCAATCAGCCCCAGCATTTT	-	TRBV5-1	TRBJ1-5	15	TRBD1
CASRQGMGSNYGYTF	TGTGCCTCCAGACAGGGGATGGGGTCTAACTATGGCTACACCTTC	few	TRBV27	TRBJ1-2	15	TRBD1
CSASRGTGAHYNEQFF	TGCAGTGCTAGCAGGGGTACAGGGGCCCATTACAATGAGCAGTTCTTC	few	TRBV20-1	TRBJ2-1	16	TRBD1
CASSLESRGGRFSGVDTQYF	TGTGCCAGCAGCTTAGAGTCACGGGGGGGGCGTTTCAGTGGAGTCGATACGCAGTATTTT	few	TRBV7-9	TRBJ2-3	20	TRBD2
CASSYRTEQYF	TGTGCCAGCAGTTACCGGACAGAGCAGTACTTC	-	TRBV27	TRBJ2-7	11	-
CSVEGGFYGYTF	TGCAGCGTTGAGGGGGGGTTTTATGGCTACACCTTC	few	TRBV29-1	TRBJ1-2	12	-
CANSQVYNEQFF	TGTGCCAACAGCCAAGTGTACAATGAGCAGTTCTTC	once	TRBV3-1	TRBJ2-1	12	-
CASSFPTGSGANVLTF	TGCGCCAGCAGCTTCCCTACAGGGTCTGGGGCCAACGTCCTGACTTTC	-	TRBV5-1	TRBJ2-6	16	-
CSASSTGLDSGDETQYF	TGCAGTGCTAGTTCCACGGGACTAGACTCAGGCGATGAGACCCAGTACTTC	-	TRBV20-1	TRBJ2-5	17	TRBD2
CASSLVEFQETQYF	TGTGCCAGCAGCTTGGTGGAATTCCAAGAGACCCAGTACTTC	few	TRBV5-4	TRBJ2-5	14	-
CASSLDQGTDTQYF	TGCGCCAGCAGCTTGGATCAGGGCACAGATACGCAGTATTTT	many	TRBV5-1	TRBJ2-3	14	-
CASSQVGQGIDEQYF	TGCGCCAGCAGCCAGGTGGGACAGGGTATCGATGAGCAGTACTTC	-	TRBV4-1	TRBJ2-5	15	TRBD1
CATSRARTGITEAFF	TGTGCCACCAGCAGAGCGCGGACAGGGATCACTGAAGCTTTCTTT	-	TRBV15	TRBJ1-1	15	TRBD1
CASGGTGGYNEQYF	TGTGCCAGCGGCGGGACAGGGGGCTACAATGAGCAGTACTTC	-	TRBV6-1	TRBJ2-5	14	TRBD1
CASSTTSGAPYEQYF	TGTGCCAGCAGCACCACTAGCGGGGCACCCTACGAGCAGTACTTC	few	TRBV6-6	TRBJ2-7	15	TRBD2
CGARQSTNEKLFF	TGCGGTGCTAGACAGTCAACTAATGAAAAACTGTTTTTT	once	TRBV20-1	TRBJ1-4	13	-
CASSQVGNIQYF	TGTGCCAGCAGCCAAGTCGGAAACATTCAGTACTTC	-	TRBV14	TRBJ2-4	12	-
CASSPTSFDEQFF	TGTGCCAGCAGCCCAACTAGTTTCGATGAGCAGTTCTTC	many	TRBV14	TRBJ2-1	13	-
CASSIGTSGEQYF	TGTGCCAGTAGTATTGGGACTAGCGGCGAGCAGTACTTC	-	TRBV19	TRBJ2-7	13	TRBD2
CAGSLFPTGNTEAFF	TGTGCCGGCAGTTTATTTCCTACAGGGAACACTGAAGCTTTCTTT	-	TRBV27	TRBJ1-1	15	-
CSARDSRWDNEQFF	TGCAGTGCTAGGGACTCCCGCTGGGACAATGAGCAGTTCTTC	few	TRBV20-1	TRBJ2-1	14	-
CASIRGLAGEQYF	TGTGCCAGCATTCGTGGGCTAGCGGGAGAGCAGTACTTC	-	TRBV12-1	TRBJ2-5	13	-
CASSLVVAGEPTQYF	TGTGCCAGCAGCTTAGTAGTAGCGGGAGAGCCTACGCAGTATTTT	few	TRBV11-2	TRBJ2-3	15	TRBD2
CSAREGDFSYEQYF	TGCAGTGCTAGAGAGGGGGACTTTTCCTACGAGCAGTACTTC	few	TRBV20-1	TRBJ2-7	14	-
CSVAKTRGYEQYF	TGCAGCGTTGCGAAGACCCGGGGCTACGAGCAGTACTTC	many	TRBV29-1	TRBJ2-7	13	-
CASSLRIEQYF	TGTGCCAGCAGCTTACGGATTGAGCAGTACTTC	-	TRBV7-2	TRBJ2-5	11	-
CASSENGWLNYGYTF	TGTGCCAGCAGTGAGAACGGTTGGCTTAACTATGGCTACACCTTC	few	TRBV6-1	TRBJ1-2	15	-
CASSVVGDTHYF	TGTGCCAGCAGCGTAGTAGGGGATACGCATTATTTT	-	TRBV9	TRBJ2-3	12	-
CASSEPGQGLYEQYF	TGTGCCAGCAGTGAACCGGGACAGGGACTCTACGAGCAGTACTTC	-	TRBV6-1	TRBJ2-7	15	TRBD1
CASSLSGSYTDTQYF	TGTGCCAGCAGTTTATCCGGGTCGTACACAGATACGCAGTATTTT	many	TRBV12-3/TRBV12-4	TRBJ2-3	15	-
CASSNKSGPNEKLFF	TGTGCCAGCAGCAATAAATCCGGCCCTAATGAAAAACTGTTTTTT	-	TRBV14	TRBJ1-4	15	-
CASSWPLAGGPYRELFF	TGTGCCAGCAGCTGGCCTCTAGCGGGAGGGCCCTACCGGGAGCTGTTTTTT	-	TRBV5-5	TRBJ2-2	17	TRBD2
CASSLSGTNTGELFF	TGTGCCAGCAGTTTATCAGGGACGAACACCGGGGAGCTGTTTTTT	few	TRBV27	TRBJ2-2	15	-
CAISGTSRNEQYF	TGTGCCATCAGTGGTACTTCGCGGAACGAGCAGTACTTC	-	TRBV10-3	TRBJ2-7	13	-
CASSAEGQMNTEAFF	TGTGCCAGCAGTGCCGAGGGACAGATGAACACTGAAGCTTTCTTT	-	TRBV28	TRBJ1-1	15	TRBD1
CASSLDRPDEQFF	TGTGCCAGCAGTCTCGATAGGCCGGATGAGCAGTTCTTC	few	TRBV5-4	TRBJ2-1	13	-
CASSQALTGGYGYTF	TGTGCCAGCAGCCAAGCCTTAACAGGGGGCTATGGCTACACCTTC	-	TRBV3-1	TRBJ1-2	15	TRBD1
CASREPGLTNEQFF	TGCGCCAGCAGGGAACCGGGACTCACCAATGAGCAGTTCTTC	-	TRBV5-1	TRBJ2-1	14	-
CASSLSPTGEQYF	TGTGCCAGCAGTTTATCCCCCACTGGGGAGCAGTACTTC	few	TRBV28	TRBJ2-7	13	-
CSARDLGAEYGYTF	TGCAGTGCTAGAGATTTGGGGGCGGAGTATGGCTACACCTTC	few	TRBV20-1	TRBJ1-2	14	-